The clone carrying this T cell receptor beta chain was counted many times. Its antigen is as yet unknown. These data are taken from a study of T cells in Graves' hyperthyroidism and ophthalmopathy. Overall study findings and caveats: Ophthalmopathy stood apart from stable hyperthyroidism in a 13 V-J model. The model anticipated ophthalmopathy a median approximately 6.7 months pre-onset.

Amplified regions were TCR beta CDR3 sequences from RNA transcripts. RT-PCR in the first round (using the HTBI primer set) targeted the TCR CDR3. Each CDR3 protein is one row after TCRdb ran MiXCR on the multiplex PCR reads. This sample has around 190,000 distinct CDR3 sequences; 15% to 20% occur once, and the top ten carry under 35%. V was cut by 3 bases and J by 0 bases, with 8 bases left in between. The CDR3 loop spans 14 amino acids. Germline CDR1 is MNHEY and CDR2 is SMNVEV (reference sequence). Newly diagnosed patients aged 18 to 65 had hyperthyroidism of under 2 months' duration. Pregnant or lactating patients were excluded, as were those with uncontrolled infection or other autoimmune disease.

This chain links TRBV27 with TRBJ1-2, with unresolved D. This receptor was identified in a woman aged 45-65 years with Graves' hyperthyroidism. The sequenced material came from blood. This CDR3 reads CASSFLGTNYGYTF. CDR3 nucleotide sequence: TGTGCCAGCAGTTTTCTGGGAACTAACTATGGCTACACCTTC.